This T cell receptor beta chain derives from a study of blood T cell repertoires in COVID-19. Using immunoSEQ multiplex PCR, the repertoire was profiled, and TCRdb retains in-frame clones only, with some absent. The sample consists of 88,000 or so clones, around 75% of them appearing once. This clone was seen a single time. Germline V gene sequence: CDR1 SGHVS, CDR2 FNYEAQ. V was cut by 2 bases and J by 2 bases, with 12 bases left in between. This CDR3 has 15 residues. The chain carries TRBV7-6 and TRBJ2-5; D remains ambiguous. This TCR derives from a human donor in a cohort sampled during active COVID-19. The sequenced material came from peripheral blood. The CDR3 protein is CASSLNMRKQETQYF. In nucleotides, the CDR3 is TGTGCCAGCAGCTTAAATATGAGGAAACAAGAGACCCAGTACTTC.